These 15 T cell receptor beta chains were all obtained from the same sample, sequenced in a study of CXCR3-negative and CXCR3-positive naive CD8 T cells. No cognate antigen is known for these TCRs. Study observations and caveats: CXCR3-positive naive cells had more hydrophobic TRB CDR3s than CXCR3-negative naive cells.

The libraries of TRB cDNA were prepared using 5' RACE with UMI labels. TCRdb re-called the 5' RACE reads; one entry per CDR3 protein, DNA not given. This specimen shows about 150,000 distinct CDR3 sequences; the ten leading clones hold over 0.35%. Sequencing was done on a sample of naive CXCR3+ CD8+ T cells from blood. Specified subset: CD45RO-CCR7+CD27+CD95- naive CD8+ T cells expressing CXCR3 (TNR3+). These receptors all come from a human donor in good health. Some clones in this sample may be carry-over from other donors' samples.

The rearrangement links TRBV7-6 to TRBJ2-7. CDR3 length equals 15 residues. Germline V gene data show CDR1 as SGHVS and CDR2 as FNYEAQ. CDR3 protein: CASSLEASGIYEQYF.

The chain links TRBV29-1 to TRBJ1-1. CDR3 length: 13 residues. Germline values: CDR1 SQVTM, CDR2 ANQGSEA. CDR3 in amino acids: CSVPSGVGTEAFF.

This chain connects TRBV7-9 to TRBJ2-5; the TCRdb D gene call, TRBD1, has no DNA to confirm it. The CDR3 extends over 16 amino acids. Germline V gene lookup returns CDR1 SEHNR and CDR2 FQNEAQ (reference sequence). CDR3 protein: CASSTTSGTQQETQYF.

The chain has TRBV5-6 and TRBJ2-7; the D call of TRBD2 rests on TCRdb alone, since no DNA is present to check it. The CDR3 spans 19 residues. Germline CDR1 SGHDT, CDR2 YYEEEE. The chain's CDR3 is CASSPGLGLAGVGSYEQYF.

The V call is TRBV28, the J call TRBJ2-1; TCRdb's assignment of TRBD1 cannot be checked, as there is no DNA. The CDR3 contains 13 residues. CDR1 and CDR2 from the germline V gene are MDHEN and SYDVKM. The CDR3 spells CASSHGTLNEQFF.

The J gene is TRBJ1-2, the V gene TRBV7-2; TCRdb's D call, TRBD1, is unchecked because there is no DNA. This CDR3 has 15 residues. Germline CDR1 is SGHTA and CDR2 is FQGNSA. This CDR3 is CASSYVPGQGDGYTF.

V and J are TRBV12-3 or TRBV12-4 and TRBJ1-1; TCRdb gives TRBD1 as the D gene, but with no DNA this cannot be confirmed. The CDR3 has 15 residues. This CDR3 reads CASSSRGPPETEAFF.

The chain has TRBV19 and TRBJ2-4; without DNA, the TCRdb call of TRBD2 cannot be checked. CDR3 length: 11 amino acids. Per germline, CDR1 LNHDA and CDR2 SQIVND (reference sequence). CDR3 sequence reads: CASAGKNIQYF.

The V gene is TRBV4-1, the J gene TRBJ2-7; TCRdb calls TRBD2, which cannot be checked without DNA. The CDR3 consists of 13 residues. CDR1 and CDR2 from the germline V gene are MGHRA and YSYEKL. This CDR3 is CASSQTSDYEQYF.

This chain joins TRBV28 and TRBJ1-2. Germline-derived CDR1 and CDR2 are MDHEN and SYDVKM. CDR3 size: 14 residues. CDR3 amino acids: CASSRRGPYYGYTF.

The rearrangement links TRBV14 to TRBJ2-3; the TCRdb D gene call, TRBD2, has no DNA to confirm it. From germline, CDR1 is SGHDN and CDR2 FVKESK. The CDR3 contains 15 residues. CDR3 in amino acids: CASSQTTSGKDTQYF.

V is TRBV9 and J is TRBJ1-1. This CDR3 has 16 amino acids. Per germline, CDR1 SGDLS and CDR2 YYNGEE. CDR3 residues: CASSVGPGILNTEAFF. Supplemented by reference TRBV9 and TRBJ1-1, the full variable domain reads DSGVTQTPKHLITATGQRVTLRCSPRSGDLSVYWYQQSLDQGLQFLIQYYNGEERAKGNILERFSAQQFPDLHSELNLSSLELGDSALYFCASSVGPGILNTEAFFGQGTRLTVV.

The CDR3 sequence is CASSPPGQGFTYNEQFF. The chain combines TRBV7-9 with TRBJ2-1; TCRdb proposes TRBD1, but this gene call is untestable without DNA. CDR1 is SEHNR, CDR2 FQNEAQ, per germline (reference sequence). CDR3 length: 17 residues.

The V call is TRBV7-3, the J call TRBJ2-3. Per the germline V gene, CDR1 is SGHTA and CDR2 is FQGTGA. CDR3 length: 15 amino acids. CDR3: CASSLNGINTDTQYF.

The rearrangement joins TRBV28 to TRBJ1-1. In germline, CDR1 is MDHEN, CDR2 SYDVKM. This CDR3 region has 13 residues. This CDR3 is CASSCGVNTEAFF.